The source of this T cell receptor beta chain is a study of response to subunit inactivated influenza vaccine. General study findings and limits: Authors suggested each seasonal influenza vaccination recruits few new T cells.

In this sample, this clonotype turned up many times. Its matching antigen is unknown. Trimming pared 0 bases from V and 6 bases from J, leaving 8 bases between. Germline V CDR1 and CDR2: MNHEY, SVGEGT. This CDR3 has 14 amino acids. TCRdb analysed the RT-PCR reads with MiXCR anew, one entry per CDR3 protein. Of approximately 490,000 distinct CDR3 sequences listed, under 8.5% are singletons. The specimen was PBMCs from blood, collected 23 to 25 months after vaccination. The sequence was collected from a man aged 50 to 69 who received an inactivated influenza vaccine. The chain uses TRBV6-2 or TRBV6-3 and TRBJ2-2; possibly TRBD1 or TRBD2 for D (5 bases each). CDR3 in DNA: TGTGCCAGCAGTTACTCGGGGGTCCCCGGGGAGCTGTTTTTT. Protein product: CASSYSGVPGELFF.